This entry lists 6 T cell receptor beta chains sequenced from one sample in a study of blood T cell repertoires in COVID-19. Some clones are missing from TCRdb's copy, which holds only in-frame ones; the method was immunoSEQ multiplex PCR. The sample consists of under 110,000 clones, more than 80% of them appearing once. The sample consisted of peripheral blood. The receptor source for this set is an older woman with acute or convalescent COVID-19.

The CDR3 region has the DNA TGTGCCAGCAGCGTAGCGGGAGCTTCTGGAAACACCATATATTTT. Its translation: CASSVAGASGNTIYF. V usage is TRBV9 and J usage is TRBJ1-3; the D is unclear. The CDR3 is made up of 15 amino acids. CDR1 is SGDLS and CDR2 is YYNGEE in the germline V gene. V gave up 0 bases and J gave up 1 base, with 8 bases separating them.

There are many counts of this clone. The J gene is TRBJ2-7, the V gene TRBV10-3; 10 bases fit TRBD1. The CDR3 sequence is 15 residues long. CDR1 ENHRY and CDR2 SYGVKD come from the germline V gene. V lost 3 bases to trimming and J lost 9 bases; unmatched junction nucleotides: 11. Written as DNA, the CDR3 is TGTGCCATCAGTGACCCGGGACAGGGGTACGGCGGGCAGTACTTC. Translating gives CAISDPGQGYGGQYF.

This chain joins TRBV6-1 and TRBJ1-3; possible D gene TRBD1, 6 bases. The CDR3 length is 14 residues. CDR1 and CDR2 from the germline V gene are MNHNS and SASEGT. Trimming removed 3 bases at V and 4 bases at J, with 10 bases between. This chain's CDR3 is CASSDATGGNTIYF. DNA of the CDR3: TGTGCCAGCAGTGATGCGACAGGCGGAAACACCATATATTTT.

There are a few counts of this clone. The CDR3 nucleotides read TGTGCCAGCAGCCTTGGAGTACCGGGACAGGGGACACTTGCGACTAATGAAAAACTGTTTTTT. This encodes CASSLGVPGQGTLATNEKLFF. The chain is built from TRBV21-1 and TRBJ1-4; TRBD1 was called by the table and not checked on the DNA. TRBV21-1 is a recognized pseudogene. The CDR3 has 21 amino acids.

V usage is TRBV27 and J usage is TRBJ1-4, with 10 nucleotides matching TRBD1. V was clipped by 6 bases and J by 7 bases; unmatched bases: 8. The V gene's germline CDR1 is MNHEY and CDR2 SMNVEV (reference sequence). The CDR3 has 15 residues. For the CDR3, the DNA is TGTGCCAGCAGACTTCCAAGGACAGGGGGTGAAAAACTGTTTTTT. Translating gives CASRLPRTGGEKLFF.

CDR3 bases: TGTGCCAGCAGCGTAGCCCTAGCGGGCTCGGGGACCCAGTACTTC. Protein product: CASSVALAGSGTQYF. This chain links TRBV9 with TRBJ2-5; 8 bases align to TRBD2. V shed 0 bases and J 7 bases; nucleotides not matched to a gene: 8. CDR3 length equals 15 residues. Germline CDR1 is SGDLS and CDR2 is YYNGEE.